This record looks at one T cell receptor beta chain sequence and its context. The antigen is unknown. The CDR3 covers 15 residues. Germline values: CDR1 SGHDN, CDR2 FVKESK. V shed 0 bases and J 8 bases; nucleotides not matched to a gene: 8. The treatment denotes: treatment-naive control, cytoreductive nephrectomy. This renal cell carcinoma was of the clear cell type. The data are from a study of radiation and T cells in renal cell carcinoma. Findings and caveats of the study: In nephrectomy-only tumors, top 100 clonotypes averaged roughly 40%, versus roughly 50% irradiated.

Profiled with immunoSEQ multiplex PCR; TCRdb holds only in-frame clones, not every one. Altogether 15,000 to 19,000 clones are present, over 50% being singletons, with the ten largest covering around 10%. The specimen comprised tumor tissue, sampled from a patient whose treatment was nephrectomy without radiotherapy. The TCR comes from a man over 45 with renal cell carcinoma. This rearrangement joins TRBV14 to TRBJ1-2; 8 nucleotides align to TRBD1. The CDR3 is CASSQEGRRGRGYTF. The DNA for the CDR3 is TGTGCCAGCAGCCAAGAAGGGCGCAGGGGGCGAGGCTACACCTTC.